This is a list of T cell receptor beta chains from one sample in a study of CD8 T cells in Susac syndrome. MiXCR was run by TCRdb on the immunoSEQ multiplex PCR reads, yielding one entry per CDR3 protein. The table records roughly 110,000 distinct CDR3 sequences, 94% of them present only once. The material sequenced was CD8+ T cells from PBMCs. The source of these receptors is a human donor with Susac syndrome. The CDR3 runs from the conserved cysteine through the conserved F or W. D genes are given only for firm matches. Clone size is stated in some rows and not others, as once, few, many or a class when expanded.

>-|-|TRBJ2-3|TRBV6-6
CASSYIGGQATDTQYF
TGTGCCAGCAGTTACATCGGAGGGCAGGCCACAGATACGCAGTATTTT
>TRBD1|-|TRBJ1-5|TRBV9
CASSPGTGHQPQHF
TGTGCCAGCAGCCCCGGGACAGGCCATCAGCCCCAGCATTTT
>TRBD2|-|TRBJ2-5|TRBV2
CASSLWASGGDQETQYF
TGTGCCAGCAGCTTGTGGGCTAGCGGGGGGGACCAAGAGACCCAGTACTTC
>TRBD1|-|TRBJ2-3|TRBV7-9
CASSPVGTGSTDTQYF
TGTGCCAGCAGCCCGGTGGGGACAGGGAGCACAGATACGCAGTATTTT
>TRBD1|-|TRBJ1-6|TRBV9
CASSSGQGNNSPLHF
TGTGCCAGCAGCTCTGGACAGGGGAATAATTCACCCCTCCACTTT
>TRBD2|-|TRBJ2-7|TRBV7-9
CASSPTSGGLISYEQYF
TGTGCCAGCAGCCCGACTAGCGGGGGCCTAATATCCTACGAGCAGTACTTC
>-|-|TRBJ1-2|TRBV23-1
CASSQQGLRGYTF
TGCGCCAGCAGTCAACAGGGGTTGCGTGGCTACACCTTC
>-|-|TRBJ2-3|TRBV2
CASSESPFKEDTQYF
TGTGCCAGCAGTGAAAGTCCGTTCAAGGAGGATACGCAGTATTTT
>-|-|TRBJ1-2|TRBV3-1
CASSQGVANYGYTF
TGTGCCAGCAGCCAAGGAGTCGCTAACTATGGCTACACCTTC
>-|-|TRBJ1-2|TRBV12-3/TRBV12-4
CASSPVQFNYGYTF
TGTGCCAGCAGTCCCGTCCAGTTTAACTATGGCTACACCTTC
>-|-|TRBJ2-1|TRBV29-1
CSYPMSSYNEQFF
TGCAGTTATCCGATGAGCTCCTACAATGAGCAGTTCTTC
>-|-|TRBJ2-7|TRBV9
CASSLRQFDEQYF
TGTGCCAGCAGTCTTCGACAGTTCGACGAGCAGTACTTC
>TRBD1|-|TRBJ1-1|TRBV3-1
CASSQAAGGFDTEAFF
TGTGCCAGCAGCCAGGCGGCAGGGGGTTTTGACACTGAAGCTTTCTTT
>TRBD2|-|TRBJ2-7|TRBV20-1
CSARNSGGSYEQYF
TGCAGTGCTAGAAATAGCGGGGGTTCCTACGAGCAGTACTTC
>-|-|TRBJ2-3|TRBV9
CASSGLWDTQYF
TGTGCCAGCAGCGGACTGTGGGATACGCAGTATTTT
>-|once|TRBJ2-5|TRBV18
CASSPPNEETQYF
TGTGCCAGCTCACCACCTAATGAGGAGACCCAGTACTTC
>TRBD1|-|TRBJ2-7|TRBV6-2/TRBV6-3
CASTPPGQGPYEQYF
TGTGCCAGCACCCCCCCCGGACAGGGACCCTACGAGCAGTACTTC
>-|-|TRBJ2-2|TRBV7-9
CASSTGAGELFF
TGTGCCAGCAGTACTGGAGCCGGGGAGCTGTTTTTT
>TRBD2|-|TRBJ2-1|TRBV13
CASSFGRDSSYNEQFF
TGTGCCAGCAGCTTCGGGAGGGACTCCTCCTACAATGAGCAGTTCTTC
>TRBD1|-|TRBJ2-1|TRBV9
CASSVVAGGSYNEQFF
TGTGCCAGCAGCGTAGTCGCAGGGGGCTCCTACAATGAGCAGTTCTTC
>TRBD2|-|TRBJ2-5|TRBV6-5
CASSYGGVQETQYF
TGTGCCAGCAGTTACGGGGGGGTCCAAGAGACCCAGTACTTC
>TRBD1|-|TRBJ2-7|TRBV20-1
CSARDYRDSSYEQYF
TGCAGTGCTAGAGATTACAGGGACAGCTCCTACGAGCAGTACTTC
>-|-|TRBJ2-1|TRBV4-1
CASSQDAGGVYNEQFF
TGCGCCAGCAGCCAAGACGCTGGAGGGGTATACAATGAGCAGTTCTTC
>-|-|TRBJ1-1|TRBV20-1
CSALQPNTEAFF
TGCAGTGCCCTCCAACCGAACACTGAAGCTTTCTTT
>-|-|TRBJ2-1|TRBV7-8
CASSLRADNEQFF
TGTGCCAGCAGCTTGAGGGCGGACAATGAGCAGTTCTTC
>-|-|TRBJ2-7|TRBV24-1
CATSVGAGTDEQYF
TGTGCCACCAGTGTTGGTGCCGGAACTGACGAGCAGTACTTC
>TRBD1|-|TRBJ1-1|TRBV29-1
CSVRQGMNTEAFF
TGCAGCGTTCGACAGGGAATGAACACTGAAGCTTTCTTT
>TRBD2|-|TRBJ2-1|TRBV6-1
CASSDQRGGYNEQFF
TGTGCCAGCAGTGACCAGCGGGGGGGCTACAATGAGCAGTTCTTC
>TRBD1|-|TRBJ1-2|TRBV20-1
CSAKEGQNYGYTF
TGCAGTGCCAAGGAGGGACAGAACTATGGCTACACCTTC
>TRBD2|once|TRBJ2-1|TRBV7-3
CASSLSGLAGTNEQFF
TGTGCCAGCAGCCTGTCGGGACTAGCGGGGACCAATGAGCAGTTCTTC